This section outlines one T cell receptor (beta chain) sequence together with its context. This clonotype was detected only a few times. Which antigen it targets is not known. The record has no base qualities; no much larger clone is one base away. The data are from a study of human T cells and chemical hapten exposure (dated by TCRdb to 2020 to 2022). Regarding the study in general: Libraries were combined into a pool for sequencing, and differences in TCR yield between samples came mainly from small differences in library volumes within the pool. In alopecia patients, the study followed how the peripheral blood TCR repertoire changed in vivo over primary and secondary sensitization to diphenylcyclopropenone (DPC), a hapten. For every blood RNA sample, sequencing covered both the TCR alpha and TCR beta chains. What the authors observed across the whole study: Repeated subsampling changed both the strength of the expansion versus patch-test correlation and the threshold at which that correlation became significant. DPC sensitization did not change how many TCRs were above 1 in 1000 frequency, and no evidence was found of alterations in global repertoire structure.

Total RNA was isolated from unfractionated whole blood collected in Tempus Blood RNA tubes. A few healthy volunteers were used as TCR sequencing controls and were bled at day 0, 2 weeks and 6 weeks. The CDR3, from cysteine to phenylalanine, totals 16 residues. Only CDR3 DNA remains: 48 bases, in frame from the first base. A distance of 12 bases separates the germline ends of V and J, which lose 1 base and 0 bases respectively. As encoded in the germline V gene, CDR1 is SGHVS while CDR2 is FQNEAQ. Library preparation employed 5' RACE. TCRdb shows the sequencer as Illumina MiSeq. During library preparation, unique molecular identifiers were attached to individual cDNA molecules so that TCRs could be counted in a quantitative, reproducible way. The authors' pipeline ran thus. The median number of TCRs per sample was roughly 100,000, ranging from roughly 23,224 to 700,000. The Decombinator software suite was used to annotate V, J and CDR3 in the TCR reads. For PS versus PT1 abundance plots, all samples were subsampled to the same number of TCRs (28,000). TCRs were defined as expanded if absent before sensitization and observed at least eight times at the 2-week time point. Using fastp trimming at Q25 and MiXCR clonotype assembly, TCRdb reanalyzed the public sequencing data and kept in-frame beta chains. Rows matching on CDR3 protein sequence are summarized as one entry with the most common DNA and genes. The V and J calls follow TCRdb's processing rather than the paper's. Here the sample has roughly 120,000 distinct CDR3 sequences; roughly a fifth occur a single time. The ten top clones hold around 2.8% of the sample.

The source of this sequence is a human donor in good health. This sequence uses TRBV7-8 and TRBJ1-2, with the D gene not clear enough to name. CDR3 loop: CASSLGRTAPNYGYTF. Here is the DNA: TGTGCCAGCAGCTTAGGTCGTACAGCCCCTAACTATGGCTACACCTTC. Extended through the reference TRBV7-8 and TRBJ1-2 proteins, this CDR3 yields the full variable domain: GAGVSQSPRYKVAKRGQDVALRCDPISGHVSLFWYQQALGQGPEFLTYFQNEAQLDKSGLPSDRFFAERPEGSVSTLKIQRTQQEDSAVYLCASSLGRTAPNYGYTFGSGTRLTVV.